This T cell receptor beta chain appears in the sequencing data of a study of cytomegalovirus exposure and HLA in healthy donors. PCR employed 60 Vbeta and 13 Jbeta primers. Generated by immunoSEQ multiplex PCR, the TCRdb table keeps only in-frame clones and is missing some. The table gives about 160,000 clones; the top ten clones make up around 1.4% of it. The V and J ends lost 1 base and 7 bases respectively, with 13 bases between them. Germline V gene data show CDR1 as LGHNT and CDR2 as FRNRAP. There are 14 residues in the CDR3. Study results and caveats: HLA alleles showed associations with 15,000 to 20,000 TCR beta sequences in a later analysis, at a 0.05 false discovery rate.

About this clone itself: Its antigen remains unknown.

The sample consisted of PBMCs. The receptor comes from a woman aged 55-69 years in good health and CMV-seronegative. The V gene is TRBV12-5, the J gene TRBJ1-1; maybe TRBD1 (5 bases). CDR3 region: CASGLAPGLSEAFF. Here the CDR3 DNA reads TGTGCTAGTGGTTTGGCACCAGGGCTCAGTGAAGCTTTCTTT.